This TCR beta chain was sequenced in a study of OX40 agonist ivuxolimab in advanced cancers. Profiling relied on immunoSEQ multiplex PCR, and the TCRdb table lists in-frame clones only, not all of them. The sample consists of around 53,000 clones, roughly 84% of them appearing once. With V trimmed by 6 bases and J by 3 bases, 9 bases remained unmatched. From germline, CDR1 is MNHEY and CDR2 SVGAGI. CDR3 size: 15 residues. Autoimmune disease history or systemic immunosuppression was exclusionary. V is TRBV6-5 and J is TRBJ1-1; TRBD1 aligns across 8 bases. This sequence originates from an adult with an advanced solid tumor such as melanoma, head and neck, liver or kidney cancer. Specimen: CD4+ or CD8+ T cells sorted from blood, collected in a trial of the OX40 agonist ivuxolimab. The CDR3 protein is CASRFRGHIHTEAFF. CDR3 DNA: TGTGCCAGCAGGTTCAGGGGGCACATTCACACTGAAGCTTTCTTT.